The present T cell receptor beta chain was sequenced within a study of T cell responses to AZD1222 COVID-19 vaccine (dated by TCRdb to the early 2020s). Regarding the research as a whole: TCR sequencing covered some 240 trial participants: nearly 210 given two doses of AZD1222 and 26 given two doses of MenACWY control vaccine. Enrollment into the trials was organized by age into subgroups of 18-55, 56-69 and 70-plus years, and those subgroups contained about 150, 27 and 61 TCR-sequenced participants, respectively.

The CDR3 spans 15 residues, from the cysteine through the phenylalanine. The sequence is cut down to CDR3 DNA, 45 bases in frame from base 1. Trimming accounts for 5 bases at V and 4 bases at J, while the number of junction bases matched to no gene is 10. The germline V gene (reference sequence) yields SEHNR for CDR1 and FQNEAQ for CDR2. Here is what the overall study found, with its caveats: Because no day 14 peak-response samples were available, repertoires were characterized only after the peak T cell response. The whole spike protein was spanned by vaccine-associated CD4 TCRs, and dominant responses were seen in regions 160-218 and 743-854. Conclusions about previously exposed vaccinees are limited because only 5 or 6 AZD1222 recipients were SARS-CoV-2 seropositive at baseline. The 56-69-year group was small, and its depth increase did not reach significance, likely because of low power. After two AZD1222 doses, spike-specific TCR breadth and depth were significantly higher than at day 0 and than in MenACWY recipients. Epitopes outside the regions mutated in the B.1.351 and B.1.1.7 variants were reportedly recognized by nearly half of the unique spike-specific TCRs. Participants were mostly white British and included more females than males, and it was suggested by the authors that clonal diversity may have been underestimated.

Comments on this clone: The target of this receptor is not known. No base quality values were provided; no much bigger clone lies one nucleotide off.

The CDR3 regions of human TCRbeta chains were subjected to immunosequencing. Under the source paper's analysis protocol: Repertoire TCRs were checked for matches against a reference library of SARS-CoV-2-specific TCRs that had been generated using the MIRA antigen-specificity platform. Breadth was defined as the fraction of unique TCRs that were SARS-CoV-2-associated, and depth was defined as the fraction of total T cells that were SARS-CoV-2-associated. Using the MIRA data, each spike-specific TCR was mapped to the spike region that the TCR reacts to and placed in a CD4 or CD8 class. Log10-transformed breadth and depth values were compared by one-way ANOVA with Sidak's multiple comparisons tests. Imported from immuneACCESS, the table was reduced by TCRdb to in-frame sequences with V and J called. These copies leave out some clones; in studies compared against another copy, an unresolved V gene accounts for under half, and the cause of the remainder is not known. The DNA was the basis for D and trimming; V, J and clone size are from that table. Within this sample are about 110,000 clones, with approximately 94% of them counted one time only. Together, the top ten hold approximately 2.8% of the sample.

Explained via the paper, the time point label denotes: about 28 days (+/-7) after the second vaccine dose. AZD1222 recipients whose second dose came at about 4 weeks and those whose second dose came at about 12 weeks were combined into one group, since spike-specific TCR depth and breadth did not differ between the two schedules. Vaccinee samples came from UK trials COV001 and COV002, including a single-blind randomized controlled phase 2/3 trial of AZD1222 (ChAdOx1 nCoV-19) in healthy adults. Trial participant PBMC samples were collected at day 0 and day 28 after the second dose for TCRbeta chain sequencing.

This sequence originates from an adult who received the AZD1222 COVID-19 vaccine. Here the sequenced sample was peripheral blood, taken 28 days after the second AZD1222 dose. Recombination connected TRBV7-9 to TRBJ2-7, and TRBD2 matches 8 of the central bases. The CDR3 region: CASSPMAGGSYEQYF. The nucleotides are TGTGCCAGCAGCCCCATGGCGGGAGGTTCTTACGAGCAGTACTTC.